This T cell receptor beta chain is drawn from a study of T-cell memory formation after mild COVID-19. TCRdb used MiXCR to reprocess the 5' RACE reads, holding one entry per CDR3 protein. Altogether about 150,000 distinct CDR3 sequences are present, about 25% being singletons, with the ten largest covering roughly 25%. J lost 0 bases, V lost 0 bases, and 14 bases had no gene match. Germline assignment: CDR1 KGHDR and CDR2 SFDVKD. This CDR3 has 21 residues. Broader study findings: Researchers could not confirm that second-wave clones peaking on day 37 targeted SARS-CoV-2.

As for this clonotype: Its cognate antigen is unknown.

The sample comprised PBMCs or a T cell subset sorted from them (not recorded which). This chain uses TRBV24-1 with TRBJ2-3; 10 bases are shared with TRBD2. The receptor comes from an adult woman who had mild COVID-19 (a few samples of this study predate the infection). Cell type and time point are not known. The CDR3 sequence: CATSDLRASGSAATSTDTQYF. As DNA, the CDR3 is TGTGCCACCAGTGATTTGAGGGCTAGCGGGAGCGCCGCCACTAGCACAGATACGCAGTATTTT.